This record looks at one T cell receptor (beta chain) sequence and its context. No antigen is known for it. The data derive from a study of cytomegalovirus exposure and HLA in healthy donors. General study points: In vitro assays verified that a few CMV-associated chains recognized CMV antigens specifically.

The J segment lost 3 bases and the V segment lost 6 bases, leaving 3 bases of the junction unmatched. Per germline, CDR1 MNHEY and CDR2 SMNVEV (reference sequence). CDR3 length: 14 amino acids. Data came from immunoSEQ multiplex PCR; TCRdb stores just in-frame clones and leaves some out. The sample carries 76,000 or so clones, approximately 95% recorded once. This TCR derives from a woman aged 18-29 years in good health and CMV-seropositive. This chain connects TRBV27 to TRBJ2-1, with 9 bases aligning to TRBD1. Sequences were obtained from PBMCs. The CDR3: CASSATGGYNEQFF. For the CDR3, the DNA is TGTGCCAGCAGCGCGACAGGGGGCTACAATGAGCAGTTCTTC.